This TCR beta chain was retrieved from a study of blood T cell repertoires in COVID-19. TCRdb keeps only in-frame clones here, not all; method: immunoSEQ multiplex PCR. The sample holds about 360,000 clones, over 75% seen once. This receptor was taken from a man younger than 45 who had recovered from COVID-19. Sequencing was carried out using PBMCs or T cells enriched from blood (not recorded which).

In DNA, the CDR3 is TGCGCCAGCAGCTTGGCTGGCAGGCCCGAGTCCGAGCAGTACTTC. Protein product: CASSLAGRPESEQYF. The chain links TRBV5-1 to TRBJ2-7, with D unclear. CDR1 is SGHRS and CDR2 is YFSETQ in the germline V gene. The CDR3 consists of 15 residues. Trimming pared 0 bases from V and 6 bases from J, leaving 16 bases between.